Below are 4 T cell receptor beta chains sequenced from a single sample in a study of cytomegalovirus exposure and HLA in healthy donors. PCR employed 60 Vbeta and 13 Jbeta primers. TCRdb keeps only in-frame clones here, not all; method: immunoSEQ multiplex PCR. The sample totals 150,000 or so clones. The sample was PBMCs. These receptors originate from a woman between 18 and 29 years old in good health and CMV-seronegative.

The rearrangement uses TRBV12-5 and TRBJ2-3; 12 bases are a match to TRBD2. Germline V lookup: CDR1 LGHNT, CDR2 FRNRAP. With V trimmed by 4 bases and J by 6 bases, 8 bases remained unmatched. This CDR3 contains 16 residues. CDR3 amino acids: CASGWETSGRSDTQYF. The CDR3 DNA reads TGTGCTAGTGGTTGGGAGACTAGCGGGAGATCGGATACGCAGTATTTT.

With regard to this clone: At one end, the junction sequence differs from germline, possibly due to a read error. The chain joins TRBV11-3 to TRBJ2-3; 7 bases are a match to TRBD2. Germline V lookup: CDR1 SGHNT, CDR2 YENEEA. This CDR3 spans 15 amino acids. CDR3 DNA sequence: TGTGCCAGCAGCTTAGAAGCGACTAGCACAAATACGCAGTATTTT. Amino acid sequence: CASSLEATSTNTQYF.

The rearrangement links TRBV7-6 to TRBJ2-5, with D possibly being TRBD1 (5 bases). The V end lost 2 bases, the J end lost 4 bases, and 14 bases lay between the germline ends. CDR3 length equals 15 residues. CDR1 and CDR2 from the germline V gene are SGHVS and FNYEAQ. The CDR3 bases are TGTGCCAGCAGCTTATTGCCGGACATTGGAGAGACCCAGTACTTC. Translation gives CASSLLPDIGETQYF.

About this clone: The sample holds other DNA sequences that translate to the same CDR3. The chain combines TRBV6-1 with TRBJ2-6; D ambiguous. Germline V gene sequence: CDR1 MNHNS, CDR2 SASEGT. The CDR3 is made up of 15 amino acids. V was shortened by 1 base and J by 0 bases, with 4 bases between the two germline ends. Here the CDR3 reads CASSEGSSGANVLTF. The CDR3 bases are TGTGCCAGCAGTGAAGGCAGCTCTGGGGCCAACGTCCTGACTTTC.